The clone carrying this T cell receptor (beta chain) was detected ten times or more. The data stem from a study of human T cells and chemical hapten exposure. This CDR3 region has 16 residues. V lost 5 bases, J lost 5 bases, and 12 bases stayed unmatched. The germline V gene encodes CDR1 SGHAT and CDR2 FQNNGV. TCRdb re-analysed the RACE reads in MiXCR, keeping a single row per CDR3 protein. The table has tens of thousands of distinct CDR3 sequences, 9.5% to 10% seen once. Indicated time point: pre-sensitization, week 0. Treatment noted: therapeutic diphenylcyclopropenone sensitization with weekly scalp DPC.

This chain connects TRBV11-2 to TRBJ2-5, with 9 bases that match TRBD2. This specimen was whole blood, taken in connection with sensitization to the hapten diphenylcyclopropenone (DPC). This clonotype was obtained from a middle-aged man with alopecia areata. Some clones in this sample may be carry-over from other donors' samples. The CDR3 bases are TGTGCCAGCAGCCCCGGAGCGGGAGGAGGGGGGGAGACCCAGTACTTC. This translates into CASSPGAGGGGETQYF.